Listed below are T cell receptor beta chains from one sample, sequenced in a study of long-term antiretroviral therapy in people with HIV. TCRdb's table, derived via immunoSEQ multiplex PCR, lists solely in-frame clones and lacks some. The top ten hold more than 7.5% of the sample, which has roughly 30,000 clones, over 80% seen once. The sequencing used unsorted PBMCs, collected 2.7 to 2.9 years after starting antiretroviral therapy. The receptors were sampled from a man aged 25-45 years with HIV. CDR3s include the opening cysteine and the closing phenylalanine or tryptophan. The D gene is left open where the match is weak. Clone size, where shown, is once, few, many, or a class for clones that have expanded.

>TRBJ1-1|TRBV15|TRBD1|-
TGTGCCACCAGCCTAGACAGGGGACTCCGGGATGAAGCTTTCTTT
CATSLDRGLRDEAFF
>TRBJ1-1|TRBV18|-|-
TGTGCCAGCTCACCTAGCATCACCGGGACTGAAGCTTTCTTT
CASSPSITGTEAFF
>TRBJ1-5|TRBV19|-|-
TGTGCCAGTACCCCCCAGAGGGGTGGCAATCAGCCCCAGCATTTT
CASTPQRGGNQPQHF
>TRBJ2-4|TRBV6-6|TRBD1|few
TGTGCCAGCAGCATGAAACAGGGGGCGCAGGTCATTCAGTACTTC
CASSMKQGAQVIQYF
>TRBJ1-1|TRBV29-1|TRBD1|-
TGCAGCGTTATGACAGGGAAGTCAGCTTTCTTT
CSVMTGKSAFF
>TRBJ2-3|TRBV6-5|TRBD1|-
TGTGCCAGCAGTCGCAGGACAGGGAGCACAGATACGCAGTATTTT
CASSRRTGSTDTQYF
>TRBJ2-1|TRBV6-1|TRBD1|-
TGTGCCAGCAGTGGGTGGGGGACAGCCACTTACAATGAGCAGTTCTTC
CASSGWGTATYNEQFF
>TRBJ1-6|TRBV30|-|-
TGTGCCTGGAGTGTAACGGTAAATTCACCCCTCCACTTT
CAWSVTVNSPLHF
>TRBJ1-1|TRBV28|-|-
TGTGCCAGCGAACAGGCGTACACTGAAGCTTTCTTT
CASEQAYTEAFF
>TRBJ1-3|TRBV28|-|-
TGTGCCAGCAGTTTGTGGAGCTCTGGAAACACCATATATTTT
CASSLWSSGNTIYF
>TRBJ2-5|TRBV13|TRBD2|-
TGTGCCAGCAGCTTAGGCCGTGGGATAGCGGGGAACCAAGAGACCCAGTACTTC
CASSLGRGIAGNQETQYF
>TRBJ2-3|TRBV7-6|-|-
TGTGCCAGCAGCTTAGTCGGAGATACGCAGTATTTT
CASSLVGDTQYF
>TRBJ1-4|TRBV11-2|-|once
TGTGCCAGCAGAAAAAATACCGGCGATCATACTGGGAAACTGTTTTTT
CASRKNTGDHTGKLFF
>TRBJ1-2|TRBV5-6|-|-
TGTGCCAGCAGTGGTACTCAGGGTTTGTCTCTTAAGGGCTACACCTTC
CASSGTQGLSLKGYTF
>TRBJ2-3|TRBV19|-|-
TGTGCCAGTAGTATGAAGAGGATGTCTAGCACAGATACGCAGTATTTT
CASSMKRMSSTDTQYF
>TRBJ2-7|TRBV2|TRBD2|medium-sized
TGTGCCAGCAGTGAAGCGCCCCCAGCGGGAGGCACCTACGAGCAGTACTTC
CASSEAPPAGGTYEQYF
>TRBJ2-7|TRBV7-2|-|-
TGTGCCAGCAGCCGCACAGGGGGAGGGGTATACGAGCAGTACTTC
CASSRTGGGVYEQYF
>TRBJ2-3|TRBV4-1|TRBD2|once
TGCGCCAGCAGCCAGGAGACTAGCGGGGGGAGCACAGATACGCAGTATTTT
CASSQETSGGSTDTQYF
>TRBJ2-1|TRBV7-8|-|-
TGTGCCAGCAGCTTAGGGACAGATTACAATGAGCAGTTCTTC
CASSLGTDYNEQFF
>TRBJ2-7|TRBV19|TRBD2|-
TGTGCCAGTAGTACCGGACTAGCGGGGGTCTCCTACGAGCAGTACTTC
CASSTGLAGVSYEQYF
>TRBJ2-3|TRBV4-3|TRBD1|-
TGCGCCAGCAGCCAGGGGACAGGGGCCCGTCAATATTTT
CASSQGTGARQYF
>TRBJ1-3|TRBV18|TRBD1|-
TGTGCCAGCTCATCAGCGGGACAGAACACCATATATTTT
CASSSAGQNTIYF
>TRBJ2-2|TRBV10-3|TRBD1|-
TGTGCCATCAGCCCGGACAGGGGGCGCGGGGAGCTGTTTTTT
CAISPDRGRGELFF
>TRBJ2-1|TRBV5-1|TRBD2|once
TGCGCCAGCAGGGTTCCCGCGGGGGTTGGTGAGCAGTTCTTC
CASRVPAGVGEQFF
>TRBJ2-1|TRBV30|-|-
TGTGCCTGGTCGGGGCCAGTCTACAATGAGCAGTTCTTC
CAWSGPVYNEQFF
>TRBJ1-4|TRBV20-1|-|-
TGCAGTGCTATGGCTGAAAAACTGTTTTTT
CSAMAEKLFF
>TRBJ2-1|TRBV5-1|TRBD2|-
TGCGCCAGCAGCTCGGGAGGCTCCTACAATGAGCAGTTCTTC
CASSSGGSYNEQFF
>TRBJ2-1|TRBV15|-|-
TGTGCCACCAACCTAGGGGGAGGTGAGCAGTTCTTC
CATNLGGGEQFF
>TRBJ2-5|TRBV14|TRBD2|once
TGTGCCAGCAGCCCTCTAGCGGAACACCAAGAGACCCAGTACTTC
CASSPLAEHQETQYF
>TRBJ2-1|TRBV27|-|-
TGTGCCAGCAGTTTACCCAACAGGGAAAATGAGCAGTTCTTC
CASSLPNRENEQFF
>TRBJ2-5|TRBV18|TRBD1|-
TGTGCCAGCTCACCACCTGGACAGGCAGGGACCCAGTACTTC
CASSPPGQAGTQYF
>TRBJ2-3|TRBV2|TRBD2|-
TGTGCCAGCCTCGGCCTAGCGGGCACAGATACGCAGTATTTT
CASLGLAGTDTQYF
>TRBJ1-4|TRBV20-1|TRBD1|-
TGCAGTGCTAGGACAGGGGAAAAACTGTTTTTT
CSARTGEKLFF
>TRBJ2-2|TRBV19|-|-
TGTGCCAGTAGTACTTTGGACACATTTACGACCGGGGAGCTGTTTTTT
CASSTLDTFTTGELFF
>TRBJ2-1|TRBV6-5|-|once
TGTGCCAGCAGTTATTTGGGCTTAGGTAATGAGCAGTTCTTC
CASSYLGLGNEQFF
>TRBJ2-7|TRBV7-8|-|few
TGTGCCAGCAGCTTAGACCCGGACAACGAGCAGTACTTC
CASSLDPDNEQYF
>TRBJ2-1|TRBV11-2|-|-
TGTGCCAGCAGCCGACAGGTGTCGGGGAATGAGCAGTTCTTC
CASSRQVSGNEQFF
>TRBJ2-5|TRBV7-2|-|-
TGTGCCAGCAGCTTAGCGCCGGGTTCCCAGTACTTC
CASSLAPGSQYF
>TRBJ2-5|TRBV5-6|TRBD2|-
TGTGCCAGCAGCTTGCAGGCGGGGAGGGGAGAGACCCAGTACTTC
CASSLQAGRGETQYF
>TRBJ2-6|TRBV5-1|-|-
TGCGCCAGTGCACAGCGCTCTGGGGCCAACGTCCTGACTTTC
CASAQRSGANVLTF
>TRBJ1-6|TRBV4-1|-|-
TGCGCCAGCAGCCGAGACATTTGGGGCGGAAATTTAGGGCCTAATTCACCCCTCCACTTT
CASSRDIWGGNLGPNSPLHF
>TRBJ1-2|TRBV5-1|-|-
TGCGCCAGCAGCTTGGTTAGGGCCGGGTCTAGAGACGATGGCTACACCTTC
CASSLVRAGSRDDGYTF
>TRBJ2-6|TRBV5-5|TRBD2|-
TGTGCCAGCAGCGGGACTAGCGGGGCTGGGGCCAACGTCCTGACTTTC
CASSGTSGAGANVLTF
>TRBJ2-1|TRBV6-1|-|-
TGTGCCAGCAGTGCCCGGACCAACAATGAGCAGTTCTTC
CASSARTNNEQFF
>TRBJ2-1|TRBV7-3|TRBD1|-
TGTGCCAGCAGCTCGACAGGGGGTCGCTCCTACAATGAGCAGTTCTTC
CASSSTGGRSYNEQFF
>TRBJ2-7|TRBV11-2|TRBD1|few
TGTGCCAGCAGCCTCACCGGGACAGGGGTCTACGAGCAGTACTTC
CASSLTGTGVYEQYF
>TRBJ1-5|TRBV10-2|-|once
TGCGCCAGCAGTGAAAGGGGTAGCAATCAGCCCCAGCATTTT
CASSERGSNQPQHF
>TRBJ1-2|TRBV9|TRBD1|-
TGTGCCAGCAGCCTGTCCCCTACAGGGGCTTCAAATGGCTACACCTTC
CASSLSPTGASNGYTF
>TRBJ2-2|TRBV2|-|once
TGTGCCAGCAGTGAAGCCGGGATAGGGGAGCTGTTTTTT
CASSEAGIGELFF
>TRBJ2-7|TRBV7-2|TRBD2|few
TGTGCCAGCAGCTCCCAGGGACTAGTGTACGAGCAGTACTTC
CASSSQGLVYEQYF
>TRBJ1-6|TRBV6-1|TRBD1|-
TGTGCCAGCAGTGAAGCGCTTAGAGAGGGACAGGGGGCCTATAATTCACCCCTCCACTTT
CASSEALREGQGAYNSPLHF
>TRBJ1-2|TRBV6-5|-|-
TGTGCCAGCAGTCAGGATAACTATGGCTACACCTTC
CASSQDNYGYTF
>TRBJ2-6|TRBV5-1|-|-
TGCGCCAGCAGCTTTGGACGCAACTCTGGGGCCAACGTCCTGACTTTC
CASSFGRNSGANVLTF
>TRBJ1-3|TRBV15|-|-
TGTGCCACCAGCAGAGAGATGGGCCTTGAGAACACCATATATTTT
CATSREMGLENTIYF
>TRBJ2-3|TRBV14|TRBD2|-
TGTGCCAGCAGCCCCCTCCCCCTACTAGCGGACCGCACAGATACGCAGTATTTT
CASSPLPLLADRTDTQYF